This TCR beta chain stems from a study of post-analysis software for immune sequencing data. The CDR3 length is 16 residues. V lost 4 bases and J lost 7; bases outside the gene matches: 16. Study observations and caveats: Patients showed TRBV5-6, TRBV5-1 and TRBV20-1 among a handful of TRBV segments more frequent than in controls. Batch-mates among the samples co-clustered strongly by F measure. For normalized Chao1 diversity, multiple sclerosis patients scored significantly lower than controls did.

cDNA libraries of TCR beta carried unique molecular identifiers. Once 1 to 10 million T cells were used, hundreds of thousands of cDNA molecules resulted. Each CDR3 protein gets one entry after TCRdb re-called the PCR reads with MiXCR. The table lists roughly 670,000 distinct CDR3 sequences, more than 50% of them singletons. Concerning this clonotype itself: Its antigen is as yet unknown.

The receptor's source is a girl aged 2-10 years with multiple sclerosis. What was sequenced was blood. This chain joins TRBV12-3 or TRBV12-4 and TRBJ2-7; 7 nucleotides align to TRBD1. Here the CDR3 reads CASSWTGQGFPGEQYF. The CDR3, as DNA: TGTGCCAGCAGTTGGACAGGCCAGGGGTTTCCGGGGGAGCAGTACTTC.